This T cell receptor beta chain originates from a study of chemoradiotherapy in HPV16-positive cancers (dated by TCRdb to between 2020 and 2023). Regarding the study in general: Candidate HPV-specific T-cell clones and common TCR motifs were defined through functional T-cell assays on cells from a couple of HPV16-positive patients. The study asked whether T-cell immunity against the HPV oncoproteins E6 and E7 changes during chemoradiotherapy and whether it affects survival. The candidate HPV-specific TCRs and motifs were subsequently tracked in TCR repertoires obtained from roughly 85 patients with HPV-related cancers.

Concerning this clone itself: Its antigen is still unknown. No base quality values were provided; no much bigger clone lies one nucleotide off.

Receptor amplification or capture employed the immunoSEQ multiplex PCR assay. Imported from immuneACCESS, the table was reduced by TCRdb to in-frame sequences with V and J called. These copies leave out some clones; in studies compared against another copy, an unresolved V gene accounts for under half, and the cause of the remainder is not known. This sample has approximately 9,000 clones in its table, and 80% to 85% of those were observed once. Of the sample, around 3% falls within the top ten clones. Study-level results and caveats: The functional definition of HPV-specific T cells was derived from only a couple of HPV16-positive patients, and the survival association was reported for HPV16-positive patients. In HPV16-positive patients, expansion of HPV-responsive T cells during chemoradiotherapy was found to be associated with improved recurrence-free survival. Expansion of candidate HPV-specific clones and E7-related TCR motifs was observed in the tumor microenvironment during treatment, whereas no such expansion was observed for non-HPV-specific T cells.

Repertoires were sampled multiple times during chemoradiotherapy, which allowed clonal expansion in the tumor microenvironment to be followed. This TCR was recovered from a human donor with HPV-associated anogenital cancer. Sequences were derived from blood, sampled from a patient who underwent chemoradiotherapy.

The CDR3 here reads CASSARQGGTDTQYF. Read as DNA, the sequence is TGTGCCAGCTCAGCAAGACAGGGAGGCACAGATACGCAGTATTTT. The chain is encoded by TRBV18 joined to TRBJ2-3, with TRBD1 identical over 7 junction bases. The CDR3 numbers 15 residues from cysteine through phenylalanine. The DNA shown is the 45-base CDR3, in frame from base 1. Ends trimmed: V by 5 bases, J by 1 base; bases unmatched to a gene: 6. From the germline V gene, CDR1 is KGHSH and CDR2 is LQKENI. The variable domain in full, with residues beyond the CDR3 obtained from the reference TRBV18 and TRBJ2-3 genes, is NAGVMQNPRHLVRRRGQEARLRCSPMKGHSHVYWYRQLPEEGLKFMVYLQKENIIDESGMPKERFSAEFPKEGPSILRIQQVVRGDSAAYFCASSARQGGTDTQYFGPGTRLTVL.